In this sample, the clone carrying this T cell receptor beta chain turned up once. The entry originates in a study of blood T cell repertoires in COVID-19. The repertoire was sequenced with immunoSEQ multiplex PCR; TCRdb's copy has only in-frame clones and lacks some. Of 35,000 to 40,000 clones listed, more than 65% are singletons. The CDR3 spans 16 residues. The germline CDR1 and CDR2 sequences are MNHEY and SVGEGT. The ends were cut back, 5 bases at V and 6 bases at J, with 23 bases in the middle. Sequenced material: peripheral blood. The TCR sequence derives from a man at least 80 years old with active or convalescent COVID-19. The V gene is TRBV6-2 or TRBV6-3, the J gene TRBJ2-7; the D is unclear. CDR3 sequence: CASSRTVVWVGVEQYF. CDR3 bases: TGTGCCAGCAGTCGCACAGTAGTCTGGGTGGGCGTCGAGCAGTACTTC.